The rows below give T cell receptor beta chains drawn from one sample of a study of Ad26.COV2.S vaccination and SARS-CoV-2 variants. Libraries were prepared by immunoSEQ multiplex PCR; TCRdb keeps only in-frame clonotypes and omits some of them. Of 440,000 or so clones listed, around 90% are singletons. The sample was peripheral blood, taken in a trial of Ad26.COV2.S vaccine versus placebo. The source is a person aged 18-60 years who received the Ad26.COV2.S COVID-19 vaccine or a placebo. Both conserved end residues are part of each CDR3. Each record gives: clone size, D gene, V gene, J gene, CDR3 protein, CDR3 DNA. A D gene is named only where the DNA matches it firmly. Some rows have no size entry. The others give once, few or many, or a class for an expanded clone.

size: NA
D: NA
V: TRBV3-1/TRBV3-2
J: TRBJ2-2
CDR3: CASSLSGAAGELFF
DNA: TGTGCCAGCAGCCTATCAGGGGCGGCCGGGGAGCTGTTTTTT

size: NA
D: NA
V: TRBV11-1
J: TRBJ2-5
CDR3: CASSGGMTQYF
DNA: TGTGCCAGCAGTGGGGGAATGACCCAGTACTTC

size: NA
D: NA
V: TRBV11-1
J: TRBJ2-1
CDR3: CASSPGSSYNEQFF
DNA: TGTGCCAGCAGCCCGGGGAGCTCCTACAATGAGCAGTTCTTC

size: NA
D: TRBD2
V: TRBV11-2
J: TRBJ2-5
CDR3: CASSLVGLARETQYF
DNA: TGTGCCAGCAGCTTAGTGGGACTAGCGAGGGAGACCCAGTACTTC

size: NA
D: TRBD2
V: TRBV4-1
J: TRBJ2-1
CDR3: CASSQDANSGKAYNEQFF
DNA: TGCGCCAGCAGCCAAGATGCGAACAGCGGGAAGGCGTACAATGAGCAGTTCTTC

size: NA
D: TRBD2
V: TRBV2
J: TRBJ2-1
CDR3: CASSSDTSGGYNEQFF
DNA: TGTGCCAGCAGCTCCGACACTAGCGGGGGCTACAATGAGCAGTTCTTC

size: NA
D: NA
V: TRBV28
J: TRBJ1-4
CDR3: CASSLYGGNEKLFF
DNA: TGTGCCAGCAGTTTGTACGGGGGTAATGAAAAACTGTTTTTT

size: NA
D: TRBD2
V: TRBV4-2
J: TRBJ2-1
CDR3: CASSQDNLDGLAGPEQFF
DNA: TGTGCCAGCAGCCAAGATAATTTGGACGGACTAGCGGGACCCGAGCAGTTCTTC

size: NA
D: TRBD2
V: TRBV28
J: TRBJ2-7
CDR3: CASSLFLGLARGLSYEQYF
DNA: TGTGCCAGCAGTTTATTCTTAGGACTAGCTCGGGGTCTCTCCTACGAGCAGTACTTC

size: NA
D: NA
V: TRBV29-1
J: TRBJ2-3
CDR3: CSVEDRGRQQDTQYF
DNA: TGCAGCGTTGAAGATCGAGGGCGACAGCAAGATACGCAGTATTTT

size: NA
D: NA
V: TRBV2
J: TRBJ2-7
CDR3: CASSDVVYEQYF
DNA: TGTGCCAGCAGTGACGTTGTTTACGAGCAGTACTTC

size: once
D: TRBD1
V: TRBV27
J: TRBJ1-3
CDR3: CASSSSFKGRGPNTIYF
DNA: TGTGCCAGCAGTTCCAGTTTTAAAGGCAGGGGGCCAAACACCATATATTTT

size: once
D: NA
V: TRBV30
J: TRBJ2-5
CDR3: CAWSVEGMETQYF
DNA: TGTGCCTGGAGTGTAGAGGGGATGGAGACCCAGTACTTC

size: NA
D: TRBD2
V: TRBV19
J: TRBJ2-7
CDR3: CASSRHGTSGSYEQYF
DNA: TGTGCCAGTAGTAGGCACGGGACTAGCGGCAGCTACGAGCAGTACTTC

size: NA
D: TRBD2
V: TRBV6-5
J: TRBJ2-5
CDR3: CASSRGGRGETQYF
DNA: TGTGCCAGCAGTCGGGGGGGGCGCGGAGAGACCCAGTACTTC

size: NA
D: NA
V: TRBV7-9
J: TRBJ1-1
CDR3: CASSAAGGVTEAFF
DNA: TGTGCCAGCAGCGCAGCCGGCGGGGTGACTGAAGCTTTCTTT

size: NA
D: TRBD2
V: TRBV9
J: TRBJ2-5
CDR3: CASSTPGLAGGETQYF
DNA: TGTGCCAGCAGCACCCCGGGACTAGCGGGAGGGGAGACCCAGTACTTC

size: NA
D: TRBD1
V: TRBV14
J: TRBJ2-5
CDR3: CASSQYPPTGQGGGETQYF
DNA: TGTGCCAGCAGCCAATATCCACCCACGGGACAGGGTGGTGGAGAGACCCAGTACTTC

size: NA
D: TRBD2
V: TRBV9
J: TRBJ2-1
CDR3: CASSVSGSSYNEQFF
DNA: TGTGCCAGCAGCGTTAGCGGGTCCTCCTACAATGAGCAGTTCTTC

size: NA
D: TRBD1
V: TRBV11-2
J: TRBJ2-1
CDR3: CASSIRQGTYNEQFF
DNA: TGTGCCAGCAGCATAAGACAGGGGACCTACAATGAGCAGTTCTTC

size: NA
D: NA
V: TRBV7-2
J: TRBJ1-6
CDR3: CASGGRRNSPLHF
DNA: TGTGCCAGTGGAGGGAGGCGTAATTCACCCCTCCACTTT

size: NA
D: TRBD1
V: TRBV7-2
J: TRBJ2-7
CDR3: CASSARQGPYEQYF
DNA: TGTGCCAGCAGCGCACGACAGGGGCCCTACGAGCAGTACTTC

size: once
D: TRBD1
V: TRBV4-2
J: TRBJ1-4
CDR3: CASSPQGNEKLFF
DNA: TGTGCCAGCAGTCCACAGGGGAATGAAAAACTGTTTTTT

size: NA
D: TRBD2
V: TRBV27
J: TRBJ2-3
CDR3: CASSTLVPGTSSITSDTQYF
DNA: TGTGCCAGCAGTACACTAGTTCCCGGGACTAGCTCCATCACCTCCGATACGCAGTATTTT

size: NA
D: TRBD2
V: TRBV7-8
J: TRBJ2-5
CDR3: CASSLGGTSAQGTQYF
DNA: TGTGCCAGCAGCTTAGGGGGGACTAGCGCCCAGGGGACCCAGTACTTC

size: few
D: TRBD2
V: TRBV7-9
J: TRBJ2-1
CDR3: CASSLTPTSGRGNEQFF
DNA: TGTGCCAGCAGCCTAACCCCGACTAGCGGGAGGGGGAATGAGCAGTTCTTC

size: NA
D: TRBD1
V: TRBV10-1
J: TRBJ2-7
CDR3: CATSPRRDRAYEQYF
DNA: TGCGCCACGAGCCCCCGCCGGGACAGGGCCTACGAGCAGTACTTC

size: NA
D: NA
V: TRBV7-2
J: TRBJ2-3
CDR3: CASSLGRDTQYF
DNA: TGTGCCAGCAGCTTAGGGAGAGATACGCAGTATTTT

size: NA
D: NA
V: TRBV27
J: TRBJ2-6
CDR3: CASSLRVLDSGANVLTF
DNA: TGTGCCAGCAGTTTACGGGTCCTCGATTCTGGGGCCAACGTCCTGACTTTC

size: NA
D: TRBD2
V: TRBV6-4
J: TRBJ2-1
CDR3: CASSDRAGDYNEQFF
DNA: TGTGCCAGCAGTGACCGAGCGGGGGATTACAATGAGCAGTTCTTC

size: NA
D: TRBD1
V: TRBV6-2/TRBV6-3
J: TRBJ2-2
CDR3: CASSPNRGRGTGELFF
DNA: TGTGCCAGCAGTCCCAACAGGGGGCGAGGAACCGGGGAGCTGTTTTTT

size: few
D: NA
V: TRBV12-3/TRBV12-4
J: TRBJ1-5
CDR3: CASSSNSNQPQHF
DNA: TGTGCCAGCAGCAGTAATAGCAATCAGCCCCAGCATTTT

size: NA
D: NA
V: TRBV20-1
J: TRBJ1-2
CDR3: CSAKARGYTF
DNA: TGCAGTGCTAAGGCGAGGGGCTACACCTTC

size: NA
D: TRBD1
V: TRBV28
J: TRBJ2-5
CDR3: CASSLGRGQETQYF
DNA: TGTGCCAGCAGTTTGGGCAGGGGGCAAGAGACCCAGTACTTC

size: NA
D: TRBD2
V: TRBV27
J: TRBJ2-1
CDR3: CASSLDRLAGLGQQFF
DNA: TGTGCCAGCAGTTTAGATAGACTAGCGGGACTGGGGCAGCAGTTCTTC

size: NA
D: NA
V: TRBV5-6
J: TRBJ2-7
CDR3: CASSFGTSYEQYF
DNA: TGTGCCAGCAGCTTCGGAACCTCCTACGAGCAGTACTTC

size: once
D: NA
V: TRBV27
J: TRBJ2-1
CDR3: CASTSDWEIGNEQFF
DNA: TGTGCCAGCACCTCTGACTGGGAGATCGGTAATGAGCAGTTCTTC

size: NA
D: NA
V: TRBV5-1
J: TRBJ2-6
CDR3: CASSLVPGSSGANVLTF
DNA: TGCGCCAGCAGCTTGGTTCCGGGGAGCTCTGGGGCCAACGTCCTGACTTTC

size: NA
D: NA
V: TRBV7-3
J: TRBJ2-1
CDR3: CASRPSSNEQFF
DNA: TGTGCCAGCAGACCGTCTAGCAATGAGCAGTTCTTC

size: NA
D: NA
V: TRBV29-1
J: TRBJ2-5
CDR3: CSVDAYQETQYF
DNA: TGCAGCGTGGACGCCTACCAAGAGACCCAGTACTTC